This entry lists 20 T cell receptor beta chains sequenced from one sample in a study of CD8+ T cells in alopecia areata. RNA extraction was followed by reverse transcription into cDNA, which acted as the sequencing template. The data were produced by immunoSEQ multiplex PCR, yet TCRdb's version contains in-frame clones alone and is incomplete. Here the sample spans 200,000 to 250,000 clones, around two fifths being singletons. Noted treatment: oral pan-JAK inhibitor, 5-10 mg twice daily. Source: CD4+ T cells sorted from blood, taken at roughly week 30, from a patient treated with tofacitinib. These receptors were taken from a human donor with alopecia areata.

This clone was seen repeatedly, ten times or more. V is TRBV18 and J is TRBJ1-1; no reliable D call. Trimming shortened V by 3 bases and J by 10 bases, and 9 bases separated the two germline ends. The CDR3 consists of 11 residues. CDR1 and CDR2 (germline): KGHSH, LQKENI. CDR3 coding DNA: TGTGCCAGCTCACCGGGCGAACCAGCTTTCTTT. This translates into CASSPGEPAFF.

A few counts support this clone. This rearrangement joins TRBV2 to TRBJ2-7; D call uncertain. V was shortened by 8 bases and J by 1 base, with 6 bases between the two germline ends. The CDR3 length is 11 residues. Germline CDR1 SNHLY, CDR2 FYNNEI. The CDR3 bases are TGTGCCAGCGAACAGTCCTACGAGCAGTACTTC. It is translated as CASEQSYEQYF. The whole variable domain, filled in from reference TRBV2 and TRBJ2-7, reads EPEVTQTPSHQVTQMGQEVILRCVPISNHLYFYWYRQILGQKVEFLVSFYNNEISEKSEIFDDQFSVERPDGSNFTLKIRSTKLEDSAMYFCASEQSYEQYFGPGTRLTVT.

The table lists this clone with a count of one. The chain joins TRBV27 to TRBJ2-3; 8 bases map to TRBD1. The CDR3 totals 17 residues. The V segment lost 2 bases and the J segment 2 bases; nucleotides outside the gene matches: 9. Per the germline V gene, CDR1 is MNHEY and CDR2 is SMNVEV (reference sequence). The CDR3 here is CASSLTGTGPITDTQYF. In nucleotides, the CDR3 is TGTGCCAGCAGTTTAACGGGGACAGGTCCTATCACAGATACGCAGTATTTT.

The chain combines TRBV4-1 with TRBJ1-2; TRBD1 matches 7 bases. There are 13 residues in the CDR3. Per the germline V gene, CDR1 is MGHRA and CDR2 is YSYEKL. V was clipped by 1 base and J by 8 bases; unmatched bases: 4. CDR3 sequence: CASSQAGGGGYTF. DNA for the CDR3: TGCGCCAGCAGCCAAGCTGGAGGGGGCGGCTACACCTTC.

This rearrangement joins TRBV12-5 to TRBJ1-4; possibly TRBD1 for D (5 bases). V lost 1 base and J 4 bases, leaving 10 bases between the germline ends. In germline, CDR1 is LGHNT, CDR2 FRNRAP. CDR3 length: 15 amino acids. The CDR3 nucleotides are TGTGCTAGTGGTTTGGAACCAGGGCATAATGAAAAACTGTTTTTT. This gives the protein CASGLEPGHNEKLFF. The full variable domain, with the rest looked up from reference TRBV12-5 and TRBJ1-4, is DARVTQTPRHKVTEMGQEVTMRCQPILGHNTVFWYRQTMMQGLELLAYFRNRAPLDDSGMPKDRFSAEMPDATLATLKIQPSEPRDSAVYFCASGLEPGHNEKLFFGSGTQLSVL.

The chain employs TRBV7-6 and TRBJ1-1, with D maybe TRBD1 (6 bases). The CDR3 runs 15 residues. CDR1 is SGHVS, CDR2 FNYEAQ, per germline. V lost 5 bases, J lost 1 base, and 14 bases lay in between. Here the CDR3 reads CASSPGAGTNTEAFF. CDR3 DNA: TGTGCCAGCAGCCCGGGGGCAGGGACGAACACTGAAGCTTTCTTT.

The chain recombines TRBV5-1 with TRBJ2-7; the match to TRBD1 covers 8 bases. Trimming took 2 bases from V and 7 from J; bases not matched to a gene: 5. This CDR3 has 13 amino acids. CDR1 is SGHRS, CDR2 YFSETQ, per germline. The CDR3 reads CASSFGQGEEQYF. CDR3 coding DNA: TGCGCCAGCAGCTTCGGACAGGGAGAAGAGCAGTACTTC.

The chain is built from TRBV6-5 and TRBJ2-1; 7 nucleotides agree with TRBD1. Germline CDR1 MNHEY, CDR2 SVGAGI. Trimming cost V 6 bases and J 10 bases; bases outside gene matches: 3. This CDR3 has 11 amino acids. CDR3 nucleotide sequence: TGTGCCAGCAGAACAGGGGTCGAGCAGTTCTTC. It specifies CASRTGVEQFF.

The chain combines TRBV30 with TRBJ2-7; 8 nucleotides agree with TRBD1. V shed 5 bases and J 2 bases; nucleotides not matched to a gene: 2. CDR1 and CDR2 (germline): GTSNPN, SVGIG (reference sequence). The CDR3 runs 12 residues. The CDR3 nucleotides are TGTGCCTGGGACAGGGGTCCCTACGAGCAGTACTTC. Translating it yields CAWDRGPYEQYF. The full variable domain, rest sourced from reference TRBV30 and TRBJ2-7, is SQTIHQWPATLVQPVGSPLSLECTVEGTSNPNLYWYRQAAGRGLQLLFYSVGIGQISSEVPQNLSASRPQDRQFILSSKKLLLSDSGFYLCAWDRGPYEQYFGPGTRLTVT.

The chain carries TRBV2 and TRBJ2-5; D is unresolved. V lost 7 bases, J lost 9 bases, and 12 bases lay in between. This CDR3 region has 11 residues. The germline gives CDR1 SNHLY, CDR2 FYNNEI. CDR3 nucleotides: TGTGCCAGCACCGAAAATACGCCCCAGTACTTC. Translating it yields CASTENTPQYF. The variable domain in full, with the rest retrieved from reference TRBV2 and TRBJ2-5, is EPEVTQTPSHQVTQMGQEVILRCVPISNHLYFYWYRQILGQKVEFLVSFYNNEISEKSEIFDDQFSVERPDGSNFTLKIRSTKLEDSAMYFCASTENTPQYFGPGTRLLVL.

This clone has more than one count but fewer than ten. The gene calls are TRBV2 and TRBJ2-2, with TRBD1 as a possible D gene (5 bases). CDR1 is SNHLY and CDR2 is FYNNEI in the germline V gene. Trimming took off 10 bases at V and 4 bases at J, with 7 bases between the two ends. The CDR3 length is 11 residues. The CDR3 DNA is TGTGCCATCGACAGCACCGGGGAGCTGTTTTTT. Residues: CAIDSTGELFF.

This clone was recorded a few times. The chain uses TRBV29-1 and TRBJ1-2; no firm D call. Between the trimmed V and J ends, which lost 0 bases and 1 base, there was a span of 6 bases. CDR1 and CDR2 from the germline V gene are SQVTM and ANQGSEA. The CDR3 is 13 amino acids. Here the CDR3 reads CSVEEQFNYGYTF. The CDR3 coding sequence is TGCAGCGTTGAAGAACAGTTTAACTATGGCTACACCTTC.

This clone occurred a few times. The chain links TRBV7-9 to TRBJ2-7; D is uncertain. Trimming left V 2 bases short and J 3 bases short, with 8 bases between. Germline CDR1 and CDR2: SEHNR and FQNEAQ (reference sequence). CDR3 length: 13 amino acids. The CDR3: CASSLWQNYEQYF. The CDR3 DNA follows: TGTGCCAGCAGCTTATGGCAGAACTACGAGCAGTACTTC.

This clone was detected only a few times. V and J are TRBV7-9 and TRBJ1-2, with TRBD1 identical over 7 bases. In germline, CDR1 is SEHNR, CDR2 FQNEAQ (reference sequence). This CDR3 region has 14 residues. Trimming cost V 5 bases and J 2 bases; bases outside gene matches: 5. The CDR3 spells CASSRQGGNYGYTF. The DNA of the CDR3 is TGTGCCAGCAGCCGGCAGGGGGGGAACTATGGCTACACCTTC.

This clone was counted between two and nine times. The J gene is TRBJ2-5, the V gene TRBV6-6; D call uncertain. Trimming removed 4 bases at V and 4 bases at J, with 7 bases between. Germline CDR1 is MNHNY and CDR2 is SVGAGI (reference sequence). The CDR3 contains 12 residues. The CDR3 protein is CASSSTVETQYF. CDR3 bases: TGTGCCAGCAGTTCGACCGTAGAGACCCAGTACTTC.

This clone was observed at least ten times. The rearrangement uses TRBV5-1 and TRBJ1-1; D perhaps matches TRBD1 (6 bases). The V end lost 5 bases, the J end lost 3 bases, and 14 bases lay between the germline ends. Germline-derived CDR1 and CDR2 are SGHRS and YFSETQ. The CDR3 contains 14 residues. The CDR3 DNA is TGCGCCAGCAGTTTACAGGGCGGTGACACTGAAGCTTTCTTT. It translates to CASSLQGGDTEAFF.

The chain recombines TRBV4-1 with TRBJ1-4; D is ambiguous. Per germline, CDR1 MGHRA and CDR2 YSYEKL. The CDR3 consists of 17 residues. Trimming cost V 0 bases and J 0 bases, with 11 bases left between them. Written as DNA, the CDR3 is TGCGCCAGCAGCCAAGAAATCGGCAGTGCAACTAATGAAAAACTGTTTTTT. Translated: CASSQEIGSATNEKLFF.

The V and J genes are TRBV19 and TRBJ1-5; the D gene is possibly TRBD1 (6 bases). The CDR3 loop spans 15 amino acids. CDR1 is LNHDA, CDR2 SQIVND, per germline (reference sequence). V was cut by 5 bases and J by 0 bases, with 11 bases left in between. The DNA for the CDR3 is TGTGCCAGTAGTCCCCAGGGGAATAGCAATCAGCCCCAGCATTTT. It encodes CASSPQGNSNQPQHF.

The chain has TRBV5-1 and TRBJ2-5; no definite D call. With 0 bases removed from V and 4 bases from J, the gap between germline ends came to 7 bases. The germline V gene has CDR1 SGHRS and CDR2 YFSETQ. This CDR3 spans 13 amino acids. The chain's CDR3 is CASSLGRLETQYF. The CDR3 nucleotides are TGCGCCAGCAGCTTGGGCAGGTTAGAGACCCAGTACTTC. The full variable domain, rest sourced from reference TRBV5-1 and TRBJ2-5, is KAGVTQTPRYLIKTRGQQVTLSCSPISGHRSVSWYQQTPGQGLQFLFEYFSETQRNKGNFPGRFSGRQFSNSRSEMNVSTLELGDSALYLCASSLGRLETQYFGPGTRLLVL.

J is TRBJ2-1 and V is TRBV14; TRBD2 agrees at 12 bases. J gave up 8 bases and V 6 bases, and 5 bases lay outside the gene matches. CDR1 is SGHDN and CDR2 is FVKESK in the germline V gene. CDR3 length equals 14 residues. In DNA form, the CDR3 reads TGTGCCAGCAGTAGGGGACTAGCGGGTGATGAGCAGTTCTTC. The encoded protein is CASSRGLAGDEQFF.